This TCR beta chain comes out of a study of blood T cell repertoires in COVID-19. Study at large: Whether acute or convalescent, the COVID-19 samples came from the United States, Italy and Spain. PBMCs, B-cell-depleted T cells, or T cells provided the cDNA or gDNA that made up the material.

Germline V gene sequence: CDR1 LGHDT, CDR2 YNNKEL (reference sequence). With V trimmed by 0 bases and J by 5 bases, 14 bases remained unmatched. This CDR3 has 18 residues. The authors' processing: Amplification of reference gene primers provided the estimated nucleated cell counts. TCRdb keeps only in-frame clones here, not all; method: immunoSEQ multiplex PCR. That table is the source of V, J and clone size, and D and trimming were worked out from the DNA. The repertoire holds more than 250,000 clones, with about 91% as singletons. The V gene is TRBV3-1 (or the pseudogene TRBV3-2), the J gene TRBJ2-5; the match to TRBD2 covers 8 bases. What was sequenced was PBMCs or T cells enriched from blood (not recorded which). This TCR derives from a woman in her thirties or forties with acute COVID-19. In DNA form, the CDR3 reads TGTGCCAGCAGCCAAGAAAGGACTAGCCTGGGGGGTCGGGAGACCCAGTACTTC. Residues: CASSQERTSLGGRETQYF.